This is a list of T cell receptor beta chains from one sample in a study of beta chain features in type 1 diabetes. The protocol was immunoSEQ multiplex PCR, while the TCRdb copy is restricted to in-frame clones and leaves out a portion. The sample includes under 400,000 clones, around 20% of them seen just once. Sequenced input: naive CD4+ T cells from blood. All receptors come from a woman between 18 and 29 years old in good health. Each CDR3 is given with its conserved first and last residue. Each record gives: clone size, J gene, V gene, CDR3 length, D gene, CDR3 protein, CDR3 DNA. The D gene is left open where the match is weak. The size field is filled for only some rows; it gives once, few, many or a size class.

>-|TRBJ1-1|TRBV29-1|11|-
CSVGRVTEAFF
TGCAGCGTTGGCAGGGTCACTGAAGCTTTCTTT
>few|TRBJ2-7|TRBV5-4|13|-
CASSQRGGYEQYF
TGTGCCAGCAGCCAACGTGGGGGGTACGAGCAGTACTTC
>few|TRBJ1-4|TRBV6-1|14|TRBD1
CASSQGVVGEKLFF
TGTGCCAGCAGTCAGGGGGTCGTCGGTGAAAAACTGTTTTTT
>few|TRBJ1-1|TRBV6-5|13|-
CASSYTSDREAFF
TGTGCCAGCAGTTACACTTCGGACAGAGAAGCTTTCTTT
>-|TRBJ2-4|TRBV25-1|13|TRBD1
CASTSGQGRIQYF
TGTGCCAGCACATCGGGACAGGGGCGCATTCAGTACTTC
>few|TRBJ1-2|TRBV7-8|13|TRBD1
CASSQGQGYGYTF
TGTGCCAGCAGCCAGGGACAGGGGTATGGCTACACCTTC
>-|TRBJ2-3|TRBV7-9|16|TRBD1
CASSWRWDRPTDTQYF
TGTGCCAGCAGCTGGAGGTGGGACAGACCCACAGATACGCAGTATTTT
>-|TRBJ1-5|TRBV23-1|13|-
CASSQSADQPQHF
TGCGCCAGCAGTCAATCGGCAGATCAGCCCCAGCATTTT
>-|TRBJ2-1|TRBV7-2|12|-
CASTPRRDEQFF
TGTGCCAGCACCCCGAGGCGAGATGAGCAGTTCTTC
>-|TRBJ2-7|TRBV9|15|TRBD2
CASSVAGTSSYEQYF
TGTGCCAGCAGCGTGGCCGGGACTAGCTCCTACGAGCAGTACTTC
>-|TRBJ2-1|TRBV19|13|TRBD2
CASKLAGADEQFF
TGTGCCAGTAAGCTAGCGGGGGCAGATGAGCAGTTCTTC
>-|TRBJ1-1|TRBV29-1|13|TRBD1
CSGAGQMNTEAFF
TGCAGCGGGGCGGGACAGATGAACACTGAAGCTTTCTTT
>few|TRBJ1-4|TRBV1|15|-
CTSSGRQGTNEKLFF
TGCACCAGCAGCGGTAGACAGGGAACTAATGAAAAACTGTTTTTT
>once|TRBJ1-1|TRBV19|14|TRBD1
CASTRGQGGTEAFF
TGTGCCAGTACTAGGGGGCAGGGAGGAACTGAAGCTTTCTTT
>-|TRBJ1-1|TRBV2|15|TRBD1
CASRVPGQGSGEAFF
TGTGCCAGCAGAGTCCCGGGACAGGGGTCTGGTGAAGCTTTCTTT
>-|TRBJ2-1|TRBV6-5|15|-
CASSLGQNSYNEQFF
TGTGCCAGCAGCCTCGGACAAAACTCCTACAATGAGCAGTTCTTC
>-|TRBJ2-7|TRBV7-6|15|-
CASSPLGGPSLGQYF
TGTGCCAGCAGCCCTCTCGGAGGGCCCTCCTTAGGGCAGTACTTC
>few|TRBJ1-2|TRBV10-3|14|TRBD1
CAPRGQEPIGGYTF
TGTGCCCCCAGGGGACAGGAACCTATAGGTGGCTACACCTTC
>few|TRBJ2-1|TRBV25-1|17|TRBD1
CASSAILGQGARYEQFF
TGTGCCAGCAGTGCGATATTGGGACAGGGGGCGAGGTATGAGCAGTTCTTC
>few|TRBJ1-4|TRBV9|16|TRBD1
CASSAGQTGYGEKLFF
TGTGCCAGCAGCGCTGGCCAGACAGGGTATGGTGAAAAACTGTTTTTT
>few|TRBJ2-1|TRBV7-2|16|TRBD2
CASSLEAGGTYNEQFF
TGTGCCAGCAGCTTAGAAGCGGGGGGGACCTACAATGAGCAGTTCTTC
>few|TRBJ1-2|TRBV29-1|14|-
CSVEDLSGLNGYTF
TGCAGCGTTGAAGATCTGTCAGGTTTAAATGGCTACACCTTC
>-|TRBJ2-7|TRBV10-3|14|TRBD1
CATSGTGSSYEQYF
TGTGCCACTTCCGGGACAGGGAGCTCCTACGAGCAGTACTTC